The sequence of this T cell receptor (beta chain) was determined in a study of CD8 T cells in ankylosing spondylitis. Study findings and constraints: Earlier authors reported some of these motif variants in reactive arthritis synovial fluid and blood. Matched ankylosing spondylitis synovial fluid reportedly contained a significantly enriched population of disease-linked clones. Clones linked with disease were CD8+ and fairly uncommon in the peripheral blood. The study identified a TCR beta motif of several highly homologous variants that appeared characteristic of ankylosing spondylitis blood.

A quantitative 5'-RACE method, one with molecular barcodes, was used to make TCR beta libraries. TCRdb reprocessed the 5' RACE reads via MiXCR and lists one record per CDR3 protein. The data contain under 450,000 distinct CDR3 sequences, roughly 18% of them singletons. The V end lost 6 bases, the J end lost 1 base, and 11 bases lay between the germline ends. The CDR3 sequence is 14 residues long. Germline values: CDR1 MNHEY, CDR2 SMNVEV (reference sequence). This clonotype came up a few times. Its antigen is unknown. The sequence came from a male donor with ankylosing spondylitis. Sequenced material: blood, either unsorted or a sorted T cell fraction (not recorded which). The rearrangement joins TRBV27 to TRBJ2-3; D is unresolved. The CDR3 nucleotides read TGTGCCAGCAGCCCTAAGCGAGGCACAGATACGCAGTATTTT. It specifies CASSPKRGTDTQYF.